These 20 T cell receptor beta chains were all obtained from the same sample, sequenced in a study of spatial heterogeneity in lung cancer (dated by TCRdb to between 2018 and 2021). Broad study findings and their caveats: The tumor nonsynonymous mutation count correlated with the number of expanded intratumoral alpha and beta TCRs.

The time point label on this specimen signifies: sample taken at primary tumor resection. The library was built by means of 5' RACE. Sequencing took place on a NextSeq 500. TCRdb passed the public sequencing reads through fastp at Q25 and MiXCR, retaining productive beta sequences. Duplicate CDR3 protein sequences are folded into a single record with the most common DNA and genes. The sample has about 5,700 distinct CDR3 sequences on record, 3.9% of them singletons. The biggest ten clones account for 20% to 30% of the sample. These receptors lack a known antigen. The sample in question was lung tumor tissue, obtained at surgery. The source of these receptors is a female donor with early-stage non-small cell lung cancer.

This clonotype has only a few counts. This clone may be a read error of a much larger clone one base away. The chain recombines TRBV6-2 or TRBV6-3 with TRBJ1-2, with TRBD1 as a possible D gene (5 bases). This CDR3 has 15 amino acids. From germline, CDR1 is MNHEY and CDR2 SVGEGT. The CDR3 loop reads CASTNRGVSNYGYNF. DNA of the CDR3: TGTGCCAGCACCAACCGGGGCGTTTCCAACTATGGCTACAACTTC.

At least ten counts were recorded for this clonotype. This chain joins TRBV20-1 and TRBJ2-4; 8 bases agree with TRBD1. The V gene end was trimmed by 5 bases and the J gene end by 6 bases; junction bases not matched to a gene: 9. The germline gives CDR1 DFQATT, CDR2 SNEGSKA (reference sequence). This CDR3 is 14 amino acids long. In DNA, the CDR3 is TGCAGTGCTTTGAAACAGGGGGTTATAAACATTCAGTACTTC. It specifies CSALKQGVINIQYF.

This clonotype is labeled medium-sized. The J gene is TRBJ2-1, the V gene TRBV11-2; TRBD2 matches at 8 bases. J gave up 1 base and V 6 bases, and 5 bases lay outside the gene matches. Germline V CDR1 and CDR2: SGHAT, FQNNGV. This CDR3 contains 15 residues. Here the CDR3 DNA reads TGTGCCAGCAGTGGAAGCGGGAGTTCCTACAATGAGCAGTTCTTC. Its translation is CASSGSGSSYNEQFF.

This clonotype is classed as large. The chain recombines TRBV6-5 with TRBJ2-4, with a possible D match to TRBD1 (6 bases). V lost 4 bases to trimming and J lost 13 bases, with 17 bases between them. There are 13 residues in the CDR3. CDR1 is MNHEY, CDR2 SVGAGI, per germline. CDR3 residues: CASSSSVQGPQYF. The CDR3 DNA is TGTGCCAGCAGTTCTTCTGTACAGGGACCACAGTACTTC.

By frequency in the sample, this clonotype is medium-sized. Here the CDR3 DNA reads TGTGCCAGCAGCCACGCCGGGACTAGCGCCGAGCAGTACTTC. Its protein is CASSHAGTSAEQYF. This sequence joins TRBV3-1 and TRBJ2-7, with TRBD2 identical over 10 bases. The CDR3 totals 14 residues. In germline, CDR1 is LGHDT, CDR2 YNNKEL (reference sequence). The junction had 5 bases not matched to a gene; V was cut back by 3 bases and J by 6 bases.

By share, this clonotype counts as medium-sized. The chain is built from TRBV9 and TRBJ2-1, with D maybe TRBD1 (7 bases). This CDR3 spans 16 amino acids. Germline CDR1 SGDLS, CDR2 YYNGEE. Trimming removed 6 bases at V and 3 bases at J, with 19 bases between. The CDR3 sequence: CASTRIGGGFYNEQFF. The DNA of the CDR3 is TGTGCCAGCACCCGCATTGGAGGGGGCTTCTACAATGAGCAGTTCTTC.

This chain connects TRBV30 to TRBJ2-2; no reliable D call. CDR1 is GTSNPN and CDR2 is SVGIG in the germline V gene (reference sequence). The CDR3 length is 14 residues. Deletions cut 0 bases from V and 2 bases from J, with 7 bases between. Written as DNA, the CDR3 is TGTGCCTGGAGTGTACCGGTCAACACCGGGGAGCTGTTTTTT. It yields the protein CAWSVPVNTGELFF.

This clonotype appeared many times. The rearrangement uses TRBV3-1 and TRBJ2-4; 15 bases match TRBD2. CDR1 and CDR2 (germline): LGHDT, YNNKEL (reference sequence). The V and J ends lost 6 bases and 3 bases, in that order; junction bases with no gene match: 12. CDR3 length equals 19 residues. The CDR3: CASSRPGLAGGVVKNIQYF. The CDR3 DNA is TGTGCCAGCAGTCGTCCGGGACTAGCGGGAGGTGTGGTCAAAAACATTCAGTACTTC.

This clonotype has ten or more counts. This sequence joins TRBV5-1 and TRBJ2-1; 8 nucleotides match TRBD2. The trim removed 0 bases at V and 0 bases at J, leaving 5 bases unmatched. The CDR3 loop spans 17 amino acids. The V gene's germline CDR1 is SGHRS and CDR2 YFSETQ. CDR3 bases: TGCGCCAGCAGCTTGGGACTAGCGTTGAGCTCCTACAATGAGCAGTTCTTC. It encodes CASSLGLALSSYNEQFF.

This clonotype is medium-sized. The V gene is TRBV5-1, the J gene TRBJ1-1; D not resolved. Per germline, CDR1 SGHRS and CDR2 YFSETQ. The CDR3 spans 11 residues. The V gene lost 5 bases and the J gene lost 3 bases, with 5 bases spanning the gap. The CDR3 DNA reads TGCGCCAGCAGATCGTACACTGAAGCTTTCTTT. Encoded protein: CASRSYTEAFF. The entire variable domain, with the rest obtained from reference TRBV5-1 and TRBJ1-1, is as follows: KAGVTQTPRYLIKTRGQQVTLSCSPISGHRSVSWYQQTPGQGLQFLFEYFSETQRNKGNFPGRFSGRQFSNSRSEMNVSTLELGDSALYLCASRSYTEAFFGQGTRLTVV.

This clonotype ranks as medium-sized. This sequence joins TRBV5-1 and TRBJ1-6; TRBD1 might be the D (5 bases). Germline loops: CDR1 SGHRS, CDR2 YFSETQ. V was shortened by 0 bases and J by 13 bases, with 11 bases between the two germline ends. The CDR3 sequence is 13 residues long. This chain's CDR3 is CASSLGQGGPLHF. In DNA, the CDR3 is TGCGCCAGCAGCTTGGGGCAGGGAGGCCCCCTCCACTTT.

This clonotype was picked up many times. The J gene is TRBJ1-5, the V gene TRBV28, with 9 bases aligning to TRBD1. CDR3 length: 17 residues. V dropped 7 bases and J dropped 0; count of bases not matched to a gene: 10. Germline assignment: CDR1 MDHEN and CDR2 SYDVKM. CDR3 region: CASKPGQGIYSNQPQHF. DNA of the CDR3: TGTGCCAGCAAACCTGGACAGGGGATTTATAGCAATCAGCCCCAGCATTTT.

In its sample, this clonotype was seen many times. This chain joins TRBV29-1 and TRBJ2-7; D is possibly TRBD1 or TRBD2 (5 bases each). Trimming shortened V by 7 bases and J by 2 bases, and 12 bases separated the two germline ends. Per the germline V gene, CDR1 is SQVTM and CDR2 is ANQGSEA. The CDR3 is 12 amino acids. The CDR3 region has the DNA TGCAGCGCCGGGACCGGCACCTACGAGCAGTACTTC. As protein: CSAGTGTYEQYF.

This clonotype was seen only a few times. V and J are TRBV28 and TRBJ2-7; 11 positions agree with TRBD1. Germline V gives CDR1 MDHEN, CDR2 SYDVKM. The CDR3 spans 14 residues. V lost 7 bases, J lost 6 bases, and 8 bases stayed unmatched. The CDR3 region has the DNA TGTGCCAGCATCACGGGACAGGGGGGATCCGAGCAGTACTTC. This translates into CASITGQGGSEQYF. Variable domain in full (rest from reference TRBV28 and TRBJ2-7): DVKVTQSSRYLVKRTGEKVFLECVQDMDHENMFWYRQDPGLGLRLIYFSYDVKMKEKGDIPEGYSVSREKKERFSLILESASTNQTSMYLCASITGQGGSEQYFGPGTRLTVT.

This clonotype is medium-sized. V usage is TRBV5-6 and J usage is TRBJ2-1; 11 positions agree with TRBD2. V was clipped by 2 bases and J by 1 base; unmatched bases: 5. CDR3 length: 17 amino acids. CDR1 is SGHDT and CDR2 is YYEEEE in the germline V gene. The CDR3 region is CASSLRLAGLSYNEQFF. The DNA for the CDR3 is TGTGCCAGCAGCTTAAGACTAGCGGGATTATCCTACAATGAGCAGTTCTTC. Looking up the rest from reference TRBV5-6 and TRBJ2-1 gives the full variable domain: DAGVTQSPTHLIKTRGQQVTLRCSPKSGHDTVSWYQQALGQGPQFIFQYYEEEERQRGNFPDRFSGHQFPNYSSELNVNALLLGDSALYLCASSLRLAGLSYNEQFFGPGTRLTVL.

By share of the sample, this clonotype is medium-sized. The chain is built from TRBV30 and TRBJ1-4; 8 bases are shared with TRBD1. V was pared by 2 bases and J by 5 bases, with 10 bases of the junction left unmatched. Germline V gene data show CDR1 as GTSNPN and CDR2 as SVGIG (reference sequence). The CDR3 totals 16 residues. The CDR3 DNA reads TGTGCCTGGAGTTTACTCTTACAGGGGGAAAATGAAAAACTGTTTTTT. It is translated as CAWSLLLQGENEKLFF.

This clonotype has ten or more counts. The chain carries TRBV24-1 and TRBJ2-1; D perhaps matches TRBD2 (5 bases). Trimming took off 5 bases at V and 10 bases at J, with 17 bases between the two ends. There are 14 residues in the CDR3. The germline gives CDR1 KGHDR, CDR2 SFDVKD. CDR3 DNA sequence: TGTGCCACCAGTGCTAGGACTGGAACACGGGAGCAGTTCTTC. Translation gives CATSARTGTREQFF.

By its share, this clonotype is medium-sized. The CDR3 is CASSELISNQPQHF. In DNA, the CDR3 is TGTGCCAGCAGTGAATTAATCAGCAATCAGCCCCAGCATTTT. J is TRBJ1-5 and V is TRBV25-1; D is undetermined. Deletions cut 1 base from V and 1 base from J, with 5 bases between. CDR3 length: 14 amino acids. The germline V gene has CDR1 MGHDK and CDR2 SYGVNS. The full variable domain, completed using reference TRBV25-1 and TRBJ1-5, is EADIYQTPRYLVIGTGKKITLECSQTMGHDKMYWYQQDPGMELHLIHYSYGVNSTEKGDLSSESTVSRIRTEHFPLTLESARPSHTSQYLCASSELISNQPQHFGDGTRLSIL.

This clonotype was recorded many times. The J gene is TRBJ2-7, the V gene TRBV6-2 or TRBV6-3; a possible D gene is TRBD1 (5 bases). V was clipped by 8 bases and J by 9 bases, with 20 bases between them. Looked up from germline, CDR1 is MNHEY and CDR2 is SVGEGT. CDR3 size: 13 residues. The CDR3 DNA is TGTGCCAGCGACGAACCGCAGGGAAAGGGGCAGTACTTC. It is translated as CASDEPQGKGQYF.

This clonotype has at least ten counts. This chain connects TRBV6-1 to TRBJ2-7; 11 nucleotides match TRBD1. Germline assignment: CDR1 MNHNS and CDR2 SASEGT. The junction had 7 bases not matched to a gene; V was cut back by 6 bases and J by 6 bases. The length of the CDR3 is 14 residues. The CDR3 sequence: CASRRWTGGGEQYF. The CDR3 bases are TGTGCCAGCAGGCGGTGGACAGGGGGCGGCGAGCAGTACTTC.